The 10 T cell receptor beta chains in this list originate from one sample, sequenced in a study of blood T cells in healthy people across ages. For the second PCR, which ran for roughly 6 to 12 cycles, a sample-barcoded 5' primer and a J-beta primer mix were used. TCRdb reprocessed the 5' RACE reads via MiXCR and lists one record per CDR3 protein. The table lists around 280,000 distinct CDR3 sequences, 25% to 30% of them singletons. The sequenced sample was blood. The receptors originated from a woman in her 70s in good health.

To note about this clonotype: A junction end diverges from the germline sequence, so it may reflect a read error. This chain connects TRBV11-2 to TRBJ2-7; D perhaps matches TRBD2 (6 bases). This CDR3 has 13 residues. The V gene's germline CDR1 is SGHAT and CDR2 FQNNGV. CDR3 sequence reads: CASSFLRDGDAFF. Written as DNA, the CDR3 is TGTGCCAGCAGCTTTTTGCGGGATGGTGATGCGTTCTTC.

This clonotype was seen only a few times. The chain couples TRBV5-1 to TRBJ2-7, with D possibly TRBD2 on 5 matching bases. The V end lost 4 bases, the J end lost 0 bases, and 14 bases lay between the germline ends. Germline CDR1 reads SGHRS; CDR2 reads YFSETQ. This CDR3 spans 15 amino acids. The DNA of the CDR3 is TGCGCCAGCAGCATGGTCTTTGGGAGCTCCTACGAGCAGTACTTC. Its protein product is CASSMVFGSSYEQYF.

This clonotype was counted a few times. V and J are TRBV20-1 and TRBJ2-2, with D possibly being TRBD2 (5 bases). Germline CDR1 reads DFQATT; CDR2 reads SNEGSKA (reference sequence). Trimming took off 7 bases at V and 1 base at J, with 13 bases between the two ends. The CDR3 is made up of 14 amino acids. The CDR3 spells CSVSGLGNTGELFF. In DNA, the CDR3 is TGCAGTGTTTCCGGACTGGGGAACACCGGGGAGCTGTTTTTT.

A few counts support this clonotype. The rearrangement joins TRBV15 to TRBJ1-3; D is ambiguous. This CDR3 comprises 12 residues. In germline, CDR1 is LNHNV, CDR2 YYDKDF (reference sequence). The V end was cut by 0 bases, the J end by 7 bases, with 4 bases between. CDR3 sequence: CATSRDRNTIYF. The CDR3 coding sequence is TGTGCCACCAGCAGAGATCGCAACACCATATATTTT.

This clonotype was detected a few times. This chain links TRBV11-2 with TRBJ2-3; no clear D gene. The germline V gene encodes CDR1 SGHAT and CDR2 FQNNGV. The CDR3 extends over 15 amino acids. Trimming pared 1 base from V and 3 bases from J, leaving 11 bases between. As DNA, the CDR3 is TGTGCCAGCAGCTTAGGATCTCTGAAGACAGATACGCAGTATTTT. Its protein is CASSLGSLKTDTQYF.

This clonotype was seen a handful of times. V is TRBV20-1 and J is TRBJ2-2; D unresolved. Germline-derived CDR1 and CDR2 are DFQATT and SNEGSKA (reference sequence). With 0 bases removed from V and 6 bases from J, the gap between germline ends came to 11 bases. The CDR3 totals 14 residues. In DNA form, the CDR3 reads TGCAGTGCTAGAGAGGCAGGAACCCCCGGGGAGCTGTTTTTT. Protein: CSAREAGTPGELFF.

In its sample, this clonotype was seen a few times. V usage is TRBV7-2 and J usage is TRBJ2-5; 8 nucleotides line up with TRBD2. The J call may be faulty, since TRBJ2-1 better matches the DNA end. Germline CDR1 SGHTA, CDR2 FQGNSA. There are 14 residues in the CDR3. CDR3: CATLGGRQYNEQFF. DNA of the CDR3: TGTGCCACCCTGGGCGGGAGGCAATACAATGAGCAGTTCTTC.

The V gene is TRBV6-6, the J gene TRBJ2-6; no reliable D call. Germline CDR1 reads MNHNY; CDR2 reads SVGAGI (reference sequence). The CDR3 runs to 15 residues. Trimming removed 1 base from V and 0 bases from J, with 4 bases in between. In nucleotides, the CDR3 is TGTGCCAGCAGTTACTTAGCCTCTGGGGCCAACGTCCTGACTTTC. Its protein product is CASSYLASGANVLTF.

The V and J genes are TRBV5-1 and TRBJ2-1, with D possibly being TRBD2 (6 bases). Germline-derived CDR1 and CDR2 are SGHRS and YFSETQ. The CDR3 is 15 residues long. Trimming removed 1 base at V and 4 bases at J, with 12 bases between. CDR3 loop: CASSLKLASYNEQFF. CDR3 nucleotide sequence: TGCGCCAGCAGCTTGAAGCTAGCGAGTTACAATGAGCAGTTCTTC.

CDR3 sequence: CASVLVGESRGELAKNIQYF. DNA of the CDR3: TGTGCCAGCGTCCTGGTAGGGGAGAGCCGGGGGGAGCTAGCCAAAAACATTCAGTACTTC. V gene TRBV21-1 combines with J gene TRBJ2-4; the table gives TRBD2 as D, unverified against the DNA. TRBV21-1 is marked as a pseudogene. This CDR3 region has 20 residues.